This section outlines one T cell receptor beta chain sequence together with its context. The data belong to a study of blood T cell repertoires in COVID-19. In the authors' workflow: Nucleated cell counts were estimated from reference gene primer amplification. Clones were sequenced by immunoSEQ multiplex PCR, and TCRdb holds only the in-frame ones, with some missing. Clonal size and the V and J genes are those of that table, whereas D and trimming came from the DNA. Of approximately 25,000 clones detected, over 55% appear once; the ten largest clones hold 43%. From germline, CDR1 is MGHRA and CDR2 YSYEKL. This CDR3 contains 15 residues. The V end lost 4 bases, the J end lost 2 bases, and 14 bases lay between the germline ends.

Sequencing input: peripheral blood. This clonotype was sampled from an elderly woman with acute or convalescent COVID-19. The chain joins TRBV4-1 to TRBJ1-2; D gene uncertain. The CDR3 DNA sequence: TGCGCCAGCAGCCCGCAGGCCGGAGGAAACTATGGCTACACCTTC. This gives the protein CASSPQAGGNYGYTF.